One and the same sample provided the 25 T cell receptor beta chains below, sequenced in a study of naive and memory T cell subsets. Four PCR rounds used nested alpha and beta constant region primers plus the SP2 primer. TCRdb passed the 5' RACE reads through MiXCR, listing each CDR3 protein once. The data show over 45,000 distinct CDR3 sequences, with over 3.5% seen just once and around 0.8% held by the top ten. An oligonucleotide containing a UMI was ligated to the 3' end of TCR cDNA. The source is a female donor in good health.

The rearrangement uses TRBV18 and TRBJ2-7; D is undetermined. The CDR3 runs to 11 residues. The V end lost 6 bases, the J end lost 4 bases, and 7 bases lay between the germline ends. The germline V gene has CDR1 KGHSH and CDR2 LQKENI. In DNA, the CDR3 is TGTGCCAGCTCCGACAAGTACGAGCAGTACTTC. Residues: CASSDKYEQYF.

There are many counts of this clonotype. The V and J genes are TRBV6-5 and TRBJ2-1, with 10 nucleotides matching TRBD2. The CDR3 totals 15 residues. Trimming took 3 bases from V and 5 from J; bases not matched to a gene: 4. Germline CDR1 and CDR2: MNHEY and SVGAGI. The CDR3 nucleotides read TGTGCCAGCAGTTATCTTAGCGGGAGGAACAATGAGCAGTTCTTC. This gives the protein CASSYLSGRNNEQFF.

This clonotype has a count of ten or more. The CDR3 is CASSLAGGEYGYTF. CDR3 DNA sequence: TGCGCCAGCAGCTTGGCAGGGGGAGAGTATGGCTACACCTTC. This chain links TRBV5-1 with TRBJ1-2, with 7 bases fitting TRBD1. This CDR3 contains 14 residues. Germline V CDR1 and CDR2: SGHRS, YFSETQ. Trimming cost V 0 bases and J 5 bases; bases outside gene matches: 4.

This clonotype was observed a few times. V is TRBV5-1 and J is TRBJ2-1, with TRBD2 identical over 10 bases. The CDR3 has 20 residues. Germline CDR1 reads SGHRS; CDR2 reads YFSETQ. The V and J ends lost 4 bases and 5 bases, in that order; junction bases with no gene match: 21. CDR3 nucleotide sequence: TGCGCCAGCAGCGCACCCCCGGGACTAGCGAATTTATGTTTAAACAATGAGCAGTTCTTC. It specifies CASSAPPGLANLCLNNEQFF.

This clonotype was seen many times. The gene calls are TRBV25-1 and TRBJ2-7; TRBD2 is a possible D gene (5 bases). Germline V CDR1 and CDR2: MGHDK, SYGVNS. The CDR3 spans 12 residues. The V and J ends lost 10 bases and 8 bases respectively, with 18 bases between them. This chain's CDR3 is CAIRRASWQQYF. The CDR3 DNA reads TGTGCCATCAGGCGGGCTAGTTGGCAGCAGTACTTC.

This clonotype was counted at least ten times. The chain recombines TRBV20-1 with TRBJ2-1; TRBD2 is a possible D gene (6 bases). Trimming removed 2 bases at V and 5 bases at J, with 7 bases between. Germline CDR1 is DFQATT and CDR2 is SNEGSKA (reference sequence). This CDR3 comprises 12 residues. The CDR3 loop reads CSARWGDNEQFF. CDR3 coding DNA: TGCAGTGCTAGATGGGGGGACAATGAGCAGTTCTTC.

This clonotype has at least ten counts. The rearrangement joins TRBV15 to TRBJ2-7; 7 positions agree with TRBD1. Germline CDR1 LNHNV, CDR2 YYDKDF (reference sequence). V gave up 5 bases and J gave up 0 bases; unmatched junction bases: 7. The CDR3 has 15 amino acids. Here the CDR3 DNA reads TGTGCCACCAGCCCCACTGACAGGGCCTCCTACGAGCAGTACTTC. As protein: CATSPTDRASYEQYF. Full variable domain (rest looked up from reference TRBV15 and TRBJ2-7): DAMVIQNPRYQVTQFGKPVTLSCSQTLNHNVMYWYQQKSSQAPKLLFHYYDKDFNNEADTPDNFQSRRPNTSFCFLDIRSPGLGDTAMYLCATSPTDRASYEQYFGPGTRLTVT.

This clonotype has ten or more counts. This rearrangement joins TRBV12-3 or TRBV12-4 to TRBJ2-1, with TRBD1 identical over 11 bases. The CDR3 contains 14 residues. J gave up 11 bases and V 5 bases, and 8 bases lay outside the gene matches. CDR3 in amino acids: CASSNRDRGIQQFF. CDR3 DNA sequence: TGTGCCAGCAGTAATCGGGACAGGGGGATCCAGCAGTTCTTC.

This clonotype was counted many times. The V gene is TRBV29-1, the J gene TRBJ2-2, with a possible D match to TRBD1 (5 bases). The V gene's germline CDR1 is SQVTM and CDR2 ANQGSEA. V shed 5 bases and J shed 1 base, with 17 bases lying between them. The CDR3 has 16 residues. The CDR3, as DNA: TGCAGCGTTACTCAAACTCAGGGCAGGAACACCGGGGAGCTGTTTTTT. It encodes CSVTQTQGRNTGELFF.

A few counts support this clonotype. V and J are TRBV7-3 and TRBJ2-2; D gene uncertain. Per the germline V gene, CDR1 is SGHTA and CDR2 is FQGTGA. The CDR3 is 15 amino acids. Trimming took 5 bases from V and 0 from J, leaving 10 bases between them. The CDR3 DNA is TGTGCCAGCAGCCCAAGCCTAGCGAACACCGGGGAGCTGTTTTTT. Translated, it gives CASSPSLANTGELFF.

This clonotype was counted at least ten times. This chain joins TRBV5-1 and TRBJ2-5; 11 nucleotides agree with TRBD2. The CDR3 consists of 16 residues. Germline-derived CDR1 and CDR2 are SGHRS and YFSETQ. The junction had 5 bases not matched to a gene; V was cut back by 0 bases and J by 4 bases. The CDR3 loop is CASSLATSGSGETQYF. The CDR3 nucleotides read TGCGCCAGCAGCTTGGCTACTAGCGGGAGTGGAGAGACCCAGTACTTC.

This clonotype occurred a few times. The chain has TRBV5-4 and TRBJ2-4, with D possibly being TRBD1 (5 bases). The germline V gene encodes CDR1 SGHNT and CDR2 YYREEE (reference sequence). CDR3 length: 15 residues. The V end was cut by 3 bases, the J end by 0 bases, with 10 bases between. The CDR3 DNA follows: TGTGCCAGCAGCTCCATGGACATAGCCAAAAACATTCAGTACTTC. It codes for CASSSMDIAKNIQYF.

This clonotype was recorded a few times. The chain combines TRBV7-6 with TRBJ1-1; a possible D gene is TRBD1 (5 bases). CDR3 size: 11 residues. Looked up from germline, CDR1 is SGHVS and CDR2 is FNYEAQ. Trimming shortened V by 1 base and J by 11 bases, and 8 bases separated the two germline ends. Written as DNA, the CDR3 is TGTGCCAGCAGCTTAGATTACAGGGCTTTCTTT. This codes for CASSLDYRAFF.

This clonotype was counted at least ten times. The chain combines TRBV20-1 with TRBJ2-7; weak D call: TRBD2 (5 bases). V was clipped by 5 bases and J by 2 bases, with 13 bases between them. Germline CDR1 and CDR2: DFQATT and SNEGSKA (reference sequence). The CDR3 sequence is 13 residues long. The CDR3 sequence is CSAGFSGTYEQYF. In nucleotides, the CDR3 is TGCAGTGCTGGATTTTCCGGGACCTACGAGCAGTACTTC.

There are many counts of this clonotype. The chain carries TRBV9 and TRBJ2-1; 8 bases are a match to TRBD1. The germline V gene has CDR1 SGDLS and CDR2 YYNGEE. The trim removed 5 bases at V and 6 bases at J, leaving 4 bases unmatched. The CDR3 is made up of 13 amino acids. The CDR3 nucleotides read TGTGCCAGCAGTGGGACAGGTATCAATGAGCAGTTCTTC. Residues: CASSGTGINEQFF. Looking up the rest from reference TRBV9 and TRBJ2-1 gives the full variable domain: DSGVTQTPKHLITATGQRVTLRCSPRSGDLSVYWYQQSLDQGLQFLIQYYNGEERAKGNILERFSAQQFPDLHSELNLSSLELGDSALYFCASSGTGINEQFFGPGTRLTVL.

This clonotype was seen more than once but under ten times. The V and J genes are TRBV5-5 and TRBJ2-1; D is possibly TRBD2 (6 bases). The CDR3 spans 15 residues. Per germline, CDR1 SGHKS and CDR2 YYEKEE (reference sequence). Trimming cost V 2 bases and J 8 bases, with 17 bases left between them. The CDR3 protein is CASSLSPRERDEQFF. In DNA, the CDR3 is TGTGCCAGCAGCTTATCCCCTAGGGAGCGGGATGAGCAGTTCTTC.

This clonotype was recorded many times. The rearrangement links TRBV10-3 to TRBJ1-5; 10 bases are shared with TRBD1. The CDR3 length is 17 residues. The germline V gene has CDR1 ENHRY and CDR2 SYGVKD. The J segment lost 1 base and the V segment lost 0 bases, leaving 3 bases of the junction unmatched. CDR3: CAISESWTGGSNQPQHF. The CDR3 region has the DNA TGTGCCATCAGTGAGTCGTGGACAGGGGGAAGCAATCAGCCCCAGCATTTT.

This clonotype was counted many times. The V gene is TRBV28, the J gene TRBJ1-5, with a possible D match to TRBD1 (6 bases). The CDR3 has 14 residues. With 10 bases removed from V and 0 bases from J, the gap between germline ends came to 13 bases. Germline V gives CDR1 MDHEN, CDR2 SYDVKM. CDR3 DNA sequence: TGTGCCATAAAGGGGGGAAATAGCAATCAGCCCCAGCATTTT. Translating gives CAIKGGNSNQPQHF.

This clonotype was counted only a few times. This CDR3 reads CASSTDRNLSPLHF. The CDR3 DNA follows: TGTGCCAGCTCAACCGACAGGAACCTTTCACCCCTCCACTTT. The chain uses TRBV18 and TRBJ1-6; tentatively, D is TRBD1 (6 bases). The CDR3 runs to 14 residues. With 5 bases removed from V and 9 bases from J, the gap between germline ends came to 14 bases. Germline CDR1 and CDR2: KGHSH and LQKENI.

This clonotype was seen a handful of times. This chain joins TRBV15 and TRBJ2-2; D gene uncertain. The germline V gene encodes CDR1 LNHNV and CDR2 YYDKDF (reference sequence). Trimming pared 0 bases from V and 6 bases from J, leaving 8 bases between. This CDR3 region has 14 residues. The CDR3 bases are TGTGCCACCAGCAGAGATTTGGTAGCCGGGGAGCTGTTTTTT. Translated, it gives CATSRDLVAGELFF.

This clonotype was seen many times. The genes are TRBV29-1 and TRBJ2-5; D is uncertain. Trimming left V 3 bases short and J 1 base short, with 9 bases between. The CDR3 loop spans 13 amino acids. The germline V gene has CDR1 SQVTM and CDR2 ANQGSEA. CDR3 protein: CSVDKYPQETQYF. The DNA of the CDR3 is TGCAGCGTTGATAAGTACCCCCAAGAGACCCAGTACTTC.

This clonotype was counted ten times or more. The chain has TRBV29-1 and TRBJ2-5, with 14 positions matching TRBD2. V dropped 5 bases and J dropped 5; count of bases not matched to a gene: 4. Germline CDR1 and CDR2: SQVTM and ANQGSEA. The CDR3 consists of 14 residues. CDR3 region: CSVTTSGRAETQYF. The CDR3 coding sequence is TGCAGCGTTACGACTAGCGGGAGGGCGGAGACCCAGTACTTC.

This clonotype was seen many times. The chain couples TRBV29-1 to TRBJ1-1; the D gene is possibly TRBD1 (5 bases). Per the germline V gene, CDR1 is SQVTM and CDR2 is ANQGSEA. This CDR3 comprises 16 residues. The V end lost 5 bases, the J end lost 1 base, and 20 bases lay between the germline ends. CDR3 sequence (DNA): TGCAGCGTTAGATCCCCGAAAGGACACAAGAACACTGAAGCTTTCTTT. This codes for CSVRSPKGHKNTEAFF. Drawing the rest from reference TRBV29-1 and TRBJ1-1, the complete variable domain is SAVISQKPSRDICQRGTSLTIQCQVDSQVTMMFWYRQQPGQSLTLIATANQGSEATYESGFVIDKFPISRPNLTFSTLTVSNMSPEDSSIYLCSVRSPKGHKNTEAFFGQGTRLTVV.

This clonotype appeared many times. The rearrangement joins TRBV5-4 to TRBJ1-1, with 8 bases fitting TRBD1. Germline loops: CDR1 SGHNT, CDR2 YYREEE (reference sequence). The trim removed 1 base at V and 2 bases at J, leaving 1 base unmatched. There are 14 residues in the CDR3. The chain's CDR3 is CASSLPGGNTEAFF. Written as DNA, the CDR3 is TGTGCCAGCAGCTTGCCAGGGGGCAACACTGAAGCTTTCTTT. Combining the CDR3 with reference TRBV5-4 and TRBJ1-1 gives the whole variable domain ETGVTQSPTHLIKTRGQQVTLRCSSQSGHNTVSWYQQALGQGPQFIFQYYREEENGRGNFPPRFSGLQFPNYSSELNVNALELDDSALYLCASSLPGGNTEAFFGQGTRLTVV.

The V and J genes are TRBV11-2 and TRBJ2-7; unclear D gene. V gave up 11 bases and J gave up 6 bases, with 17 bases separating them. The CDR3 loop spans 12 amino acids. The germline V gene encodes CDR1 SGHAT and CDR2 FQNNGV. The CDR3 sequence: CASRGRRREQYF. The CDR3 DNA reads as TGTGCCTCCCGCGGTAGACGGCGCGAGCAGTACTTC.